The clone carrying this T cell receptor (beta chain) was seen a single time. One end of the junction does not line up with germline, which may come from a read error. The method was immunoSEQ multiplex PCR; TCRdb's version includes in-frame clones alone and lacks a portion of them. The sample lists some 120,000 clones, around 87% occurring once. This sample is part of a study of control samples from healthy donors and cancer patients. Germline CDR1 and CDR2: SGHTA and FQGNSA. This CDR3 is built from 16 residues. The chain carries TRBV7-2 and TRBJ1-3, with D possibly being TRBD1 (6 bases). This receptor was identified in a man between 40 and 49 years old in good health. Sequences were obtained from blood. The CDR3 here is CAGSPGQLTSGNTIYF. In nucleotides, the CDR3 is TGTGCCGGCAGCCCAGGACAGTTAACTTCTGGAAACACCATATATTTT.